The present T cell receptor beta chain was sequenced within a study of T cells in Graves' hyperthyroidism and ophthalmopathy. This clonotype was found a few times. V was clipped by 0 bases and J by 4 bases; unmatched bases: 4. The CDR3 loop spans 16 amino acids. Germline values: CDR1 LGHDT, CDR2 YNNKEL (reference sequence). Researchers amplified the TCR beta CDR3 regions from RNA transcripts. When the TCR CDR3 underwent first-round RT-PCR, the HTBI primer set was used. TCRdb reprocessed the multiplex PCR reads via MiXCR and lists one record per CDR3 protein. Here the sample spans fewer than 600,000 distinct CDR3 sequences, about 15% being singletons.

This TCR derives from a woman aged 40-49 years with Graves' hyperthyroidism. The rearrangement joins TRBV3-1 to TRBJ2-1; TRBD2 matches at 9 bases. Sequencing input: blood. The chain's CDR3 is CASSQDGLAGYNEQFF. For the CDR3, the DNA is TGTGCCAGCAGCCAAGATGGGCTAGCGGGATACAATGAGCAGTTCTTC.